The 6 T cell receptor beta chains below come from one sample, sequenced in a study of blood T cell repertoires in COVID-19. The protocol was immunoSEQ multiplex PCR, while the TCRdb copy is restricted to in-frame clones and leaves out a portion. The sample lists roughly 280,000 clones; approximately 81% were seen once. The sample taken for sequencing was peripheral blood. These receptors all come from a man between 60 and 75 years old with acute or convalescent COVID-19.

V and J are TRBV6-5 and TRBJ1-6; 9 bases line up with TRBD1. CDR1 MNHEY and CDR2 SVGAGI come from the germline V gene. V lost 6 bases, J lost 9 bases, and 0 bases stayed unmatched. This CDR3 comprises 12 residues. The chain's CDR3 is CASRGQGSPLHF. The CDR3 nucleotides read TGTGCCAGCAGGGGACAGGGTTCACCCCTCCACTTT.

The chain has TRBV7-2 and TRBJ2-7; D gene unclear. The CDR3 length is 13 residues. CDR1 is SGHTA and CDR2 is FQGNSA in the germline V gene. Trimming removed 0 bases at V and 0 bases at J, with 3 bases between. CDR3 in DNA: TGTGCCAGCAGCTTAGCGAGCTCCTACGAGCAGTACTTC. Encoded protein: CASSLASSYEQYF.

This sequence joins TRBV10-1 and TRBJ1-5; 11 bases fit TRBD1. V was pared by 6 bases and J by 0 bases, with 16 bases of the junction left unmatched. Germline CDR1 reads WNHNN; CDR2 reads SYGVQD (reference sequence). CDR3 length: 20 amino acids. The CDR3 nucleotides read TGCGCCAGCAGACCGACCCCCCCGGGACAGGGGGGATATAGCAATCAGCCCCAGCATTTT. Its translation: CASRPTPPGQGGYSNQPQHF.

The rearrangement uses TRBV7-9 and TRBJ1-4, with no clear D. The CDR3 is made up of 16 amino acids. Germline assignment: CDR1 SEHNR and CDR2 FQNEAQ (reference sequence). V was trimmed by 5 bases and J by 6 bases, leaving 19 bases between them. The CDR3 region is CASSPIISQLHEKLFF. CDR3 in DNA: TGTGCCAGCAGCCCAATAATAAGCCAACTCCATGAAAAACTGTTTTTT.

This clone has only one observation. The rearrangement joins TRBV7-2 to TRBJ2-1; 11 bases are shared with TRBD2. CDR1 SGHTA and CDR2 FQGNSA come from the germline V gene. The CDR3 is 15 amino acids. Trimming removed 1 base from V and 9 bases from J; junction bases left unmatched: 5. The CDR3 reads CASSLVAGGRGEQFF. CDR3 sequence (DNA): TGTGCCAGCAGCTTAGTAGCGGGAGGGCGGGGTGAGCAGTTCTTC.

The chain couples TRBV7-2 to TRBJ2-7; D not resolved. Germline V gene lookup returns CDR1 SGHTA and CDR2 FQGNSA. V lost 0 bases, J lost 3 bases, and 6 bases lay in between. The CDR3 has 13 amino acids. The CDR3: CASSLANSYEQYF. In DNA form, the CDR3 reads TGTGCCAGCAGCTTAGCGAACAGCTACGAGCAGTACTTC.